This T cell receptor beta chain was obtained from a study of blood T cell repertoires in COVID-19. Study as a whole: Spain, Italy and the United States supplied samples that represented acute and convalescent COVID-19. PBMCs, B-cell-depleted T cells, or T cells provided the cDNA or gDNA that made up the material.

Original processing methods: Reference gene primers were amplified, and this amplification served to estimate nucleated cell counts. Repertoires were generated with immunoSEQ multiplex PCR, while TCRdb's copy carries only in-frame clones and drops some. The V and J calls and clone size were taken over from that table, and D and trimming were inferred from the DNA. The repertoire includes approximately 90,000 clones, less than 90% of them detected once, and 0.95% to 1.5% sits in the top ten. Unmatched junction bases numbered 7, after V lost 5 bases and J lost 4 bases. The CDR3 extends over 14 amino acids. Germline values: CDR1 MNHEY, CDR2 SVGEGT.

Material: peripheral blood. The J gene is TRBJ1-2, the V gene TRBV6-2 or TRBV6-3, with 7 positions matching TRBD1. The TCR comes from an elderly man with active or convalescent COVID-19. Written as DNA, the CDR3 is TGTGCCAGCAGTCCCAGGGGGGACCCCTATGGCTACACCTTC. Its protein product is CASSPRGDPYGYTF.